What follows are 22 T cell receptor beta chains derived from one specimen sequenced in a study of shared clonotypes between healthy human individuals. The table came from immunoSEQ multiplex PCR; TCRdb's copy has only in-frame clones and leaves some out. Altogether about 2,500,000 clones are present, approximately 94% being singletons, with the ten largest covering around 0.15%. Source material: naive CD4+ T cells sorted from blood. Subset of the sample: CD45RA+ positively selected. These receptors were collected from a man aged 18-30 years in good health.

This chain connects TRBV10-3 to TRBJ1-1, with D maybe TRBD1 (5 bases). The CDR3 is made up of 13 amino acids. The V gene lost 2 bases and the J gene lost 11 bases, with 15 bases spanning the gap. Germline V gene lookup returns CDR1 ENHRY and CDR2 SYGVKD. In nucleotides, the CDR3 is TGTGCCATCAGTGAGGGGACCCCCCCAGAGGCTTTCTTT. It encodes CAISEGTPPEAFF.

V gene TRBV10-3 combines with J gene TRBJ1-2; D ambiguous. Trimming pared 0 bases from V and 5 bases from J, leaving 10 bases between. This CDR3 has 14 residues. In germline, CDR1 is ENHRY, CDR2 SYGVKD. The CDR3 sequence: CAISESNTGYGYTF. CDR3 nucleotides: TGTGCCATCAGTGAGTCGAACACGGGTTATGGCTACACCTTC.

The chain combines TRBV6-5 with TRBJ1-2, with no clear D. This CDR3 is 13 amino acids long. The germline CDR1 and CDR2 sequences are MNHEY and SVGAGI. The V end lost 6 bases, the J end lost 4 bases, and 12 bases lay between the germline ends. This CDR3 reads CASSSRTSYGYTF. The CDR3 bases are TGTGCCAGCAGCTCACGAACGTCCTATGGCTACACCTTC.

This chain joins TRBV7-9 and TRBJ2-6; D is unresolved. Germline CDR1 and CDR2: SEHNR and FQNEAQ (reference sequence). V was shortened by 7 bases and J by 4 bases, with 11 bases between the two germline ends. The CDR3 has 14 residues. For the CDR3, the DNA is TGTGCCAGCACCTTTTCTGGAGGGGCCAACGTCCTGACTTTC. Protein: CASTFSGGANVLTF.

This rearrangement joins TRBV7-8 to TRBJ2-7; 7 bases are shared with TRBD1. Germline loops: CDR1 SGHVS, CDR2 FQNEAQ. With 0 bases clipped from V and 2 bases from J, the junction kept 1 base outside the gene matches. CDR3 length: 14 amino acids. The CDR3 reads CASSLAGQTYEQYF. The CDR3, as DNA: TGTGCCAGCAGCTTAGCGGGACAGACCTACGAGCAGTACTTC.

V and J are TRBV6-5 and TRBJ2-1; unclear D gene. The V end was cut by 5 bases, the J end by 8 bases, with 10 bases between. From germline, CDR1 is MNHEY and CDR2 SVGAGI. The CDR3 is made up of 12 amino acids. CDR3 amino acids: CASSPPGHEQFF. The DNA of the CDR3 is TGTGCCAGCAGTCCTCCTGGGCATGAGCAGTTCTTC.

The chain employs TRBV9 and TRBJ1-6; D uncertain. This CDR3 contains 14 residues. Between the trimmed V and J ends, which lost 0 bases and 6 bases, there was a span of 7 bases. Germline CDR1 is SGDLS and CDR2 is YYNGEE. DNA for the CDR3: TGTGCCAGCAGCGTAGGGCAGTTTAATTCACCCCTCCACTTT. Translation gives CASSVGQFNSPLHF. The full variable domain, rest sourced from reference TRBV9 and TRBJ1-6, is DSGVTQTPKHLITATGQRVTLRCSPRSGDLSVYWYQQSLDQGLQFLIQYYNGEERAKGNILERFSAQQFPDLHSELNLSSLELGDSALYFCASSVGQFNSPLHFGNGTRLTVT.

The CDR3, as DNA: TGCGCCAGCAGCTTGGCCTCGACAGCGACGGAGACCCAGTACTTC. This translates into CASSLASTATETQYF. The J gene is TRBJ2-5, the V gene TRBV5-1; D might be TRBD1 (5 bases). The V end was cut by 0 bases, the J end by 5 bases, with 14 bases between. The CDR3 is 15 amino acids. Germline CDR1 and CDR2: SGHRS and YFSETQ.

This chain uses TRBV6-6 with TRBJ2-7; D is possibly TRBD2 (6 bases). The CDR3 has 13 amino acids. Germline CDR1 reads MNHNY; CDR2 reads SVGAGI (reference sequence). The V gene lost 5 bases and the J gene lost 4 bases, with 12 bases spanning the gap. CDR3 loop: CASSTTRWYEQYF. In nucleotides, the CDR3 is TGTGCCAGCAGTACGACTAGATGGTACGAGCAGTACTTC.

Concerning this clone itself: Other DNA variants within this sample encode the same CDR3. This chain uses TRBV18 with TRBJ1-4; no clear D. V gave up 3 bases and J gave up 3 bases, with 8 bases separating them. Per germline, CDR1 KGHSH and CDR2 LQKENI. The length of the CDR3 is 14 residues. As DNA, the CDR3 is TGTGCCAGCTCACCGGGAGGCGCTAATGAAAAACTGTTTTTT. This codes for CASSPGGANEKLFF.

A single count supports this clone. The chain carries TRBV10-2 and TRBJ2-7, with TRBD1 matching 9 bases. The junction had 2 bases not matched to a gene; V was cut back by 8 bases and J by 0 bases. The CDR3 covers 13 residues. Germline CDR1 and CDR2: WSHSY and SAAADI. CDR3 nucleotides: TGCGCCAGCCAGACAGGGGGCTCCTACGAGCAGTACTTC. Amino acids: CASQTGGSYEQYF.

V and J are TRBV5-1 and TRBJ2-1; 10 bases map to TRBD2. With 0 bases clipped from V and 8 bases from J, the junction kept 5 bases outside the gene matches. The CDR3 length is 15 residues. Per germline, CDR1 SGHRS and CDR2 YFSETQ. CDR3: CASSLAAGGSDEQFF. CDR3 DNA: TGCGCCAGCAGCTTGGCAGCGGGAGGGAGTGATGAGCAGTTCTTC.

The V and J genes are TRBV4-3 and TRBJ2-7; 7 bases fit TRBD1. Germline V gene data show CDR1 as LGHNA and CDR2 as YSLEER. The junction had 5 bases not matched to a gene; V was cut back by 5 bases and J by 1 base. The length of the CDR3 is 14 residues. For the CDR3, the DNA is TGCGCCAGCAGCATCACAGGGGCATCCTACGAGCAGTACTTC. It specifies CASSITGASYEQYF.

This rearrangement joins TRBV5-6 to TRBJ1-2; 8 positions match TRBD1. The CDR3 covers 14 residues. CDR1 and CDR2 (germline): SGHDT, YYEEEE. Trimming cost V 0 bases and J 8 bases; bases outside gene matches: 6. The DNA for the CDR3 is TGTGCCAGCAGCTTGGCGACAGGGGCGTTCGGCTACACCTTC. Amino acid sequence: CASSLATGAFGYTF.

This clone was counted only a few times. This sequence joins TRBV5-6 and TRBJ1-5, with D perhaps TRBD1 (5 bases). V lost 4 bases, J lost 3 bases, and 11 bases lay in between. Looked up from germline, CDR1 is SGHDT and CDR2 is YYEEEE. This CDR3 region has 14 residues. CDR3 sequence reads: CASSPRGLNQPQHF. The DNA of the CDR3 is TGTGCCAGCAGCCCCCGGGGACTCAATCAGCCCCAGCATTTT.

V is TRBV5-1 and J is TRBJ2-1, with D possibly being TRBD2 (7 bases). The V end was cut by 5 bases, the J end by 4 bases, with 10 bases between. The CDR3 totals 13 residues. Germline V gene data show CDR1 as SGHRS and CDR2 as YFSETQ. CDR3 DNA: TGCGCCAGCAGGGGAGGGACATACAATGAGCAGTTCTTC. It is translated as CASRGGTYNEQFF.

V is TRBV5-4 and J is TRBJ2-3; 10 bases align to TRBD2. The CDR3 spans 18 residues. V shed 4 bases, J shed 0 bases, and the junction held 11 bases outside the gene matches. Germline assignment: CDR1 SGHNT and CDR2 YYREEE (reference sequence). As DNA, the CDR3 is TGTGCCAGCAGCCTACCGGGACTAGCGTCAGTCAGCACAGATACGCAGTATTTT. Translation: CASSLPGLASVSTDTQYF.

This clone appeared once. This chain links TRBV5-1 with TRBJ2-2, with TRBD2 matching over 11 bases. Germline values: CDR1 SGHRS, CDR2 YFSETQ. There are 17 residues in the CDR3. V gave up 4 bases and J gave up 1 base; unmatched junction bases: 6. CDR3 coding DNA: TGCGCCAGCAGCCCTGGGGGGACTAGCGGGAACACCGGGGAGCTGTTTTTT. Protein sequence: CASSPGGTSGNTGELFF.

The chain couples TRBV11-3 to TRBJ2-1; 8 positions agree with TRBD2. This CDR3 contains 16 residues. The germline CDR1 and CDR2 sequences are SGHNT and YENEEA. The J segment lost 7 bases and the V segment lost 4 bases, leaving 12 bases of the junction unmatched. This chain's CDR3 is CASSSSRGGDRNEQFF. In DNA, the CDR3 is TGTGCCAGCAGCTCCTCCCGGGGGGGCGATCGAAATGAGCAGTTCTTC.

A word on this clone: Within the sample, other DNA sequences also encode this same CDR3. V and J are TRBV4-1 and TRBJ1-5; the D gene is possibly TRBD1 (6 bases). Germline V gene lookup returns CDR1 MGHRA and CDR2 YSYEKL. The V and J ends lost 0 bases and 2 bases respectively, with 11 bases between them. The CDR3 loop spans 16 amino acids. CDR3 nucleotides: TGCGCCAGCAGCCAAGAGGGGGGCTTGGGCAATCAGCCCCAGCATTTT. Its protein product is CASSQEGGLGNQPQHF.

This chain uses TRBV28 with TRBJ2-1; the match to TRBD2 covers 11 bases. The trim removed 5 bases at V and 3 bases at J, leaving 12 bases unmatched. The CDR3 covers 18 residues. Germline CDR1 reads MDHEN; CDR2 reads SYDVKM. The DNA for the CDR3 is TGTGCCAGCAGTCCCGGGACTAGCGGCTACGGGAACTACAATGAGCAGTTCTTC. Its translation: CASSPGTSGYGNYNEQFF.

The genes are TRBV9 and TRBJ2-2; D may match TRBD1 or TRBD2 (7 bases each). With 4 bases removed from V and 0 bases from J, the gap between germline ends came to 16 bases. This CDR3 comprises 17 residues. CDR1 and CDR2 (germline): SGDLS, YYNGEE. CDR3 sequence: CASSPGGGTANTGELFF. The CDR3 nucleotides read TGTGCCAGCAGCCCAGGGGGAGGGACAGCGAACACCGGGGAGCTGTTTTTT.